What follows are 17 T cell receptor beta chains derived from one specimen sequenced in a study of T-cell memory formation after mild COVID-19. TCRdb itself ran the 5' RACE reads through MiXCR, one entry per CDR3 protein. The repertoire includes 350,000 to 400,000 distinct CDR3 sequences, roughly an eighth of them detected once, and around 21% sits in the top ten. Material: PBMCs or a T cell subset sorted from them (not recorded which). The origin of the receptors is a man aged 18 to 29 who had mild COVID-19 (a few samples of this study predate the infection). Cell type and time point are not known.

This chain uses TRBV5-1 with TRBJ1-2; no clear D gene. CDR1 is SGHRS, CDR2 YFSETQ, per germline. V lost 0 bases to trimming and J lost 5 bases, with 8 bases between them. The CDR3 is 13 amino acids. The CDR3 reads CASSLEALYGYTF. DNA for the CDR3: TGCGCCAGCAGCTTGGAAGCCCTTTATGGCTACACCTTC.

V usage is TRBV7-3 and J usage is TRBJ1-6; no clear D gene. V was cut by 0 bases and J by 7 bases, with 4 bases left in between. This CDR3 region has 13 residues. The germline CDR1 and CDR2 sequences are SGHTA and FQGTGA. The CDR3 spells CASSLTRNSPLHF. As DNA, the CDR3 is TGTGCCAGCAGCTTAACGAGAAATTCACCCCTCCACTTT.

This clonotype was counted ten times or more. The CDR3 loop reads CASSPRSVTPYEQYF. The CDR3 DNA reads TGTGCCAGCAGCCCCAGGTCTGTAACTCCCTACGAGCAGTACTTC. The rearrangement uses TRBV7-9 and TRBJ2-7; D gene uncertain. CDR3 length equals 15 residues. The germline gives CDR1 SEHNR, CDR2 FQNEAQ (reference sequence). V was clipped by 5 bases and J by 2 bases, with 16 bases between them. Filled out from reference TRBV7-9 and TRBJ2-7, the complete variable domain reads DTGVSQNPRHKITKRGQNVTFRCDPISEHNRLYWYRQTLGQGPEFLTYFQNEAQLEKSRLLSDRFSAERPKGSFSTLEIQRTEQGDSAMYLCASSPRSVTPYEQYFGPGTRLTVT.

This clonotype was seen a handful of times. V and J are TRBV7-2 and TRBJ2-3; D is perhaps TRBD1 (6 bases). Germline values: CDR1 SGHTA, CDR2 FQGNSA. The germline V and J ends were trimmed by 6 bases and 0 bases, with 13 bases remaining between them. This CDR3 contains 15 residues. Written as DNA, the CDR3 is TGTGCCAGCAGACAAGACAGGTCTAGCACAGATACGCAGTATTTT. This codes for CASRQDRSSTDTQYF.

The V and J genes are TRBV7-9 and TRBJ2-3, with D possibly being TRBD1 (6 bases). The CDR3 loop spans 15 amino acids. V lost 5 bases to trimming and J lost 5 bases, with 17 bases between them. CDR1 is SEHNR and CDR2 is FQNEAQ in the germline V gene (reference sequence). CDR3 in amino acids: CASSPTGQGIDTQYF. CDR3 coding DNA: TGTGCCAGCAGCCCGACAGGCCAGGGGATAGATACGCAGTATTTT.

V gene TRBV20-1 combines with J gene TRBJ1-2; TRBD1 might be the D (6 bases). V lost 7 bases to trimming and J lost 3 bases, with 15 bases between them. This CDR3 contains 13 residues. Germline loops: CDR1 DFQATT, CDR2 SNEGSKA (reference sequence). DNA for the CDR3: TGCAGTGAGAGACAGGTTGTTGACTATGGCTACACCTTC. Translation: CSERQVVDYGYTF.

This clonotype was recorded at least ten times. This chain links TRBV3-1 with TRBJ2-7; D gene uncertain. V was clipped by 3 bases and J by 0 bases, with 9 bases between them. The V gene's germline CDR1 is LGHDT and CDR2 YNNKEL (reference sequence). CDR3 size: 14 residues. Written as DNA, the CDR3 is TGTGCCAGCAGCCAGGGCCATAGCTCCTACGAGCAGTACTTC. Amino acids: CASSQGHSSYEQYF.

This chain links TRBV7-3 with TRBJ2-3, with TRBD2 matching over 9 bases. The V gene's germline CDR1 is SGHTA and CDR2 FQGTGA. J was trimmed by 0 bases and V by 4 bases; bases with no gene match: 5. CDR3 length: 16 amino acids. The CDR3 nucleotides read TGTGCCAGCAGCTCCGGACTAGCGAGTAGCACAGATACGCAGTATTTT. Protein: CASSSGLASSTDTQYF.

The V gene is TRBV20-1, the J gene TRBJ1-4; D gene ambiguous. Deletions cut 0 bases from V and 0 bases from J, with 2 bases between. The CDR3 is 13 amino acids. Germline CDR1 reads DFQATT; CDR2 reads SNEGSKA (reference sequence). CDR3 nucleotide sequence: TGCAGTGCTAGAGAACCAACTAATGAAAAACTGTTTTTT. Residues: CSAREPTNEKLFF.

The rearrangement joins TRBV4-2 to TRBJ1-1; D is uncertain. V lost 5 bases, J lost 0 bases, and 16 bases lay in between. The CDR3 covers 16 residues. CDR1 is LGHNA and CDR2 is YNFKEQ in the germline V gene. The CDR3 DNA follows: TGTGCCAGCAGCTCCCGGGCCCTTAACATGAACACTGAAGCTTTCTTT. It translates to CASSSRALNMNTEAFF.

There are a few counts of this clonotype. The CDR3 here is CSVVRFTPGTEETQYF. The CDR3 DNA is TGCAGCGTGGTCCGCTTTACTCCCGGGACGGAAGAGACCCAGTACTTC. The gene calls are TRBV29-1 and TRBJ2-5, with D perhaps given as TRBD1 or TRBD2 (5 bases each). V gave up 6 bases and J gave up 3 bases, with 23 bases separating them. In germline, CDR1 is SQVTM, CDR2 ANQGSEA. This CDR3 has 16 residues.

The table lists this clonotype with a few counts. V is TRBV3-1 and J is TRBJ1-4; D perhaps matches TRBD1 (6 bases). The germline CDR1 and CDR2 sequences are LGHDT and YNNKEL (reference sequence). V lost 3 bases and J lost 0, with 11 bases in between. CDR3 length equals 16 residues. The CDR3 sequence is CASSHRGDATNEKLFF. CDR3 DNA: TGTGCCAGCAGCCACAGGGGCGACGCAACTAATGAAAAACTGTTTTTT.

V gene TRBV7-9 combines with J gene TRBJ2-1; 8 bases are shared with TRBD1. The CDR3 runs 15 residues. V lost 5 bases and J lost 3; bases outside the gene matches: 6. Germline V gives CDR1 SEHNR, CDR2 FQNEAQ (reference sequence). CDR3 region: CASSNTDRVYNEQFF. CDR3 DNA: TGTGCCAGCAGCAATACGGACAGGGTCTACAATGAGCAGTTCTTC. The whole variable domain, filled in from reference TRBV7-9 and TRBJ2-1, reads DTGVSQNPRHKITKRGQNVTFRCDPISEHNRLYWYRQTLGQGPEFLTYFQNEAQLEKSRLLSDRFSAERPKGSFSTLEIQRTEQGDSAMYLCASSNTDRVYNEQFFGPGTRLTVL.

V is TRBV12-3 or TRBV12-4 and J is TRBJ2-7; 8 bases fit TRBD1. CDR3 size: 14 residues. Unmatched junction bases numbered 6, after V lost 6 bases and J lost 2 bases. The CDR3 is CASSPVTGAYEQYF. The DNA for the CDR3 is TGTGCCAGCAGCCCAGTGACAGGGGCCTACGAGCAGTACTTC.

This sequence joins TRBV7-9 and TRBJ1-3; perhaps TRBD1 as D (5 bases). The germline V gene has CDR1 SEHNR and CDR2 FQNEAQ (reference sequence). V was shortened by 1 base and J by 0 bases, with 13 bases between the two germline ends. The CDR3 totals 17 residues. The CDR3 region is CASSLDWRGTSGNTIYF. CDR3 DNA sequence: TGTGCCAGCAGCTTAGACTGGCGCGGGACCTCTGGAAACACCATATATTTT.

This clonotype was found a few times. V gene TRBV29-1 combines with J gene TRBJ2-7; 10 bases align to TRBD2. The CDR3 has 19 amino acids. Germline values: CDR1 SQVTM, CDR2 ANQGSEA. V was pared by 7 bases and J by 2 bases, with 23 bases of the junction left unmatched. As DNA, the CDR3 is TGCAGCGCCAAACCCTGGGCGTCTAGCGGGGGTTCGTCGACCTACGAGCAGTACGTC. The encoded protein is CSAKPWASSGGSSTYEQYV.

The chain joins TRBV28 to TRBJ1-1; a weak D match, TRBD1 (6 bases). The CDR3 consists of 14 residues. Germline CDR1 and CDR2: MDHEN and SYDVKM. The germline V and J ends were trimmed by 5 bases and 7 bases, with 17 bases remaining between them. In DNA, the CDR3 is TGTGCCAGCAGTCCGGGACCCAAACAGGGTGAAGCTTTCTTT. It codes for CASSPGPKQGEAFF. The variable domain in full, completed from reference TRBV28 and TRBJ1-1, reads DVKVTQSSRYLVKRTGEKVFLECVQDMDHENMFWYRQDPGLGLRLIYFSYDVKMKEKGDIPEGYSVSREKKERFSLILESASTNQTSMYLCASSPGPKQGEAFFGQGTRLTVV.